A single sample is the source of the 19 T cell receptor beta chains below, sequenced in a study of control samples from healthy donors and cancer patients. The protocol was immunoSEQ multiplex PCR, while the TCRdb copy is restricted to in-frame clones and leaves out a portion. The data contain around 97,000 clones, roughly 91% of them singletons. The sequencing sample was made of PBMCs. The receptor set was obtained from a man aged 55 to 69 with lung cancer.

The chain joins TRBV9 to TRBJ1-1; D call uncertain. This CDR3 has 14 residues. From germline, CDR1 is SGDLS and CDR2 YYNGEE. V was pared by 0 bases and J by 2 bases, with 8 bases between. Written as DNA, the CDR3 is TGTGCCAGCAGCGTAGATCATTTTAACACTGAAGCTTTCTTT. This translates into CASSVDHFNTEAFF.

V and J are TRBV7-9 and TRBJ2-5; D is tentatively TRBD1 or TRBD2 (6 bases each). The CDR3 runs 18 residues. Trimming shortened V by 1 base and J by 5 bases, and 23 bases separated the two germline ends. Germline assignment: CDR1 SEHNR and CDR2 FQNEAQ (reference sequence). CDR3 DNA: TGTGCCAGCAGCTTAGTGCAGCAGGCTGTCCCCGGGGGCGAGACCCAGTACTTC. Amino acid sequence: CASSLVQQAVPGGETQYF.

The V and J genes are TRBV23-1 and TRBJ1-5, with TRBD1 matching 9 bases. TRBV23-1 is sorted into the ORF group, with uncertain function. The CDR3 contains 18 residues. V trimming: 5 bases; J trimming: 1 base; junction bases outside the gene matches: 12. DNA of the CDR3: TGCGCCAGCAGTTCTAACCGGGACAGGGTTATAAGCAATCAGCCCCAGCATTTT. Encoded protein: CASSSNRDRVISNQPQHF.

This clone is a singleton in its sample. The gene calls are TRBV5-4 and TRBJ1-1; tentative D call: TRBD1 (5 bases). Germline CDR1 is SGHNT and CDR2 is YYREEE (reference sequence). The CDR3 totals 13 residues. The germline V and J ends were trimmed by 4 bases and 8 bases, with 15 bases remaining between them. CDR3 bases: TGTGCCAGCAGCCTTCAGGGTTCCGGGGAAGCTTTCTTT. Its protein product is CASSLQGSGEAFF.

The chain joins TRBV7-9 to TRBJ2-2, with a weak D call TRBD1 (6 bases). V shed 4 bases and J shed 6 bases, with 9 bases lying between them. The CDR3 extends over 13 amino acids. Germline V CDR1 and CDR2: SEHNR, FQNEAQ (reference sequence). In DNA, the CDR3 is TGTGCCAGCAGCTCCTCAGGGGCCGGGGAGCTGTTTTTT. This sequence encodes CASSSSGAGELFF.

For this clone: One end of the junction varies from germline; a read error may be responsible. CDR3 coding DNA: TGTGCCAGCAGTTTACTCCCACCGGGATCCTTC. Its protein product is CASSLLPPGSF. The V and J genes are TRBV12-3 or TRBV12-4 and TRBJ1-2; D is undetermined. The CDR3 contains 11 residues.

The gene calls are TRBV6-4 and TRBJ2-2, with D perhaps matching TRBD1 (6 bases). Trimming took 3 bases from V and 6 from J, leaving 11 bases between them. CDR1 is MRHNA and CDR2 is SNTAGT in the germline V gene. CDR3 size: 14 residues. Here the CDR3 reads CASSENRAAGELFF. The CDR3 bases are TGTGCCAGCAGTGAAAACAGGGCTGCCGGGGAGCTGTTTTTT.

The gene calls are TRBV25-1 and TRBJ2-7; D is uncertain. CDR3 length: 12 residues. Looked up from germline, CDR1 is MGHDK and CDR2 is SYGVNS. V dropped 4 bases and J dropped 2 bases, with 6 bases sitting between them. CDR3 sequence (DNA): TGTGCCAGCAGTGGCTATACCTACGAGCAGTACGTC. As protein: CASSGYTYEQYV.

The chain employs TRBV7-3 and TRBJ2-3; D perhaps matches TRBD1 (6 bases). This CDR3 has 13 amino acids. Trimming cost V 5 bases and J 5 bases, with 11 bases left between them. Germline V gives CDR1 SGHTA, CDR2 FQGTGA. The CDR3 DNA sequence: TGTGCCAGCAGCCGACAGGTTCAAGATACGCAGTATTTT. It is translated as CASSRQVQDTQYF. Full variable domain (outside the CDR3, taken from reference TRBV7-3 and TRBJ2-3): GAGVSQTPSNKVTEKGKYVELRCDPISGHTALYWYRQSLGQGPEFLIYFQGTGAADDSGLPNDRFFAVRPEGSVSTLKIQRTERGDSAVYLCASSRQVQDTQYFGPGTRLTVL.

Comment on this clone: Distinct nucleotide sequences in the sample also encode this CDR3. The J gene is TRBJ1-4, the V gene TRBV5-1; the D is unclear. Trimming pared 1 base from V and 0 bases from J, leaving 1 base between. Germline V gene lookup returns CDR1 SGHRS and CDR2 YFSETQ. The CDR3 extends over 13 amino acids. The CDR3 DNA reads as TGCGCCAGCAGCTTGACAACTAATGAAAAACTGTTTTTT. It encodes CASSLTTNEKLFF.

The rearrangement uses TRBV5-4 and TRBJ2-3, with a weak D call TRBD1 (5 bases). Trimming took 4 bases from V and 0 from J, leaving 9 bases between them. Looked up from germline, CDR1 is SGHNT and CDR2 is YYREEE (reference sequence). This CDR3 has 14 residues. CDR3 DNA: TGTGCCAGCAGCCCCACAGGAAGCACAGATACGCAGTATTTT. Its translation is CASSPTGSTDTQYF.

The rearrangement links TRBV14 to TRBJ1-5; the D is unclear. The CDR3 consists of 13 residues. Trimming took 0 bases from V and 4 from J, leaving 4 bases between them. Germline values: CDR1 SGHDN, CDR2 FVKESK. DNA of the CDR3: TGTGCCAGCAGCCAAGACAGAAATCAGCCCCAGCATTTT. Its translation is CASSQDRNQPQHF.

V gene TRBV7-7 combines with J gene TRBJ2-3; 9 bases are a match to TRBD1. Germline V gene lookup returns CDR1 SSHAT and CDR2 FNYEAQ (reference sequence). The V and J ends lost 4 bases and 3 bases, in that order; junction bases with no gene match: 5. The length of the CDR3 is 15 residues. The CDR3 loop is CASSSGTGRTDTQYF. Written as DNA, the CDR3 is TGTGCCAGCAGCTCCGGGACAGGGCGGACAGATACGCAGTATTTT.

The J gene is TRBJ1-5, the V gene TRBV2; D is perhaps TRBD1 (6 bases). The CDR3 runs to 15 residues. Germline-derived CDR1 and CDR2 are SNHLY and FYNNEI. Trimming stripped 4 bases from V and 3 bases from J, with 13 bases between. The CDR3 reads CASSAPGQYNQPQHF. CDR3 in DNA: TGTGCCAGCAGTGCTCCGGGACAATACAATCAGCCCCAGCATTTT.

CDR3 nucleotide sequence: TGTGCCTGGAGTGTTGCGAACACTGAAGCTTTCTTT. It encodes CAWSVANTEAFF. The V and J genes are TRBV30 and TRBJ1-1; D is unclear. The V end was cut by 0 bases, the J end by 1 base, with 3 bases between. The CDR3 extends over 12 amino acids. The germline V gene has CDR1 GTSNPN and CDR2 SVGIG (reference sequence).

Here the CDR3 reads CASSSNLGSVWGQPQHF. Written as DNA, the CDR3 is TGTGCCAGCAGCTCAAACCTCGGCTCGGTATGGGGTCAGCCCCAGCATTTT. The chain has TRBV5-8 and TRBJ1-5; unclear D gene. V lost 3 bases to trimming and J lost 6 bases, with 22 bases between them. There are 17 residues in the CDR3. Per germline, CDR1 SGHTS and CDR2 YDEGEE.

This rearrangement joins TRBV27 to TRBJ1-2, with D perhaps matching TRBD1 (6 bases). The CDR3 runs to 15 residues. V gave up 6 bases and J gave up 3 bases, with 17 bases separating them. Germline V lookup: CDR1 MNHEY, CDR2 SMNVEV (reference sequence). CDR3 in DNA: TGTGCCAGCAGGGACAGTTTTCACGGTGACTATGGCTACACCTTC. Protein: CASRDSFHGDYGYTF.

The chain has TRBV5-1 and TRBJ2-7, with 10 bases aligning to TRBD1. This CDR3 is 16 amino acids long. Trimming at V came to 4 bases and at J to 6 bases, leaving 13 bases not matched to a gene. Germline CDR1 and CDR2: SGHRS and YFSETQ. CDR3 nucleotide sequence: TGCGCCAGCAGCGAAAGACCGGGACAGGGGTCACGCGAGCAGTACTTC. This sequence encodes CASSERPGQGSREQYF.

The chain is built from TRBV20-1 and TRBJ2-7; D call uncertain. Trimming took off 5 bases at V and 4 bases at J, with 9 bases between the two ends. This CDR3 has 11 amino acids. The germline V gene has CDR1 DFQATT and CDR2 SNEGSKA (reference sequence). The CDR3 spells CSALDGYEQYF. CDR3 in DNA: TGCAGTGCTCTGGACGGGTACGAGCAGTACTTC.